These 15 T cell receptor beta chains share one sample of origin, sequenced in a study of regulatory T cells in long-lasting Graves disease. Combining iRepertoire HTBI primers with Arm-PCR of CDR3 regions, the authors built TCR beta libraries. TCRdb reprocessed the multiplex PCR reads with MiXCR, giving one entry per CDR3 protein. The table includes fewer than 450,000 distinct CDR3 sequences, approximately 16% detected once. Time point of the sample: newly diagnosed GD, antithyroid drugs for less than 3 months. The authors made the TCR library using RNA they extracted from PBMCs. The data were also submitted as part of a second study, on T cells in Graves' hyperthyroidism and ophthalmopathy.

Sequenced material: peripheral blood mononuclear cells (PBMCs), taken at new diagnosis, from a patient treated with antithyroid drugs. The receptors were gathered from a woman in her forties with Graves disease.

The gene calls are TRBV7-3 and TRBJ1-1; D not resolved. Germline V lookup: CDR1 SGHTA, CDR2 FQGTGA. The ends were cut back, 8 bases at V and 1 base at J, with 17 bases in the middle. This CDR3 comprises 15 residues. CDR3 protein: CASLPGSERNTEAFF. CDR3 sequence (DNA): TGTGCCAGCTTGCCGGGGTCGGAGAGGAACACTGAAGCTTTCTTT.

About this clonotype: Just one base apart from a much larger clone, this may be a read error. The genes are TRBV11-3 and TRBJ1-2, with D tentatively TRBD1 (5 bases). Looked up from germline, CDR1 is SGHNT and CDR2 is YENEEA. The CDR3 has 14 amino acids. V was shortened by 7 bases and J by 2 bases, with 14 bases between the two germline ends. The chain's CDR3 is CASTPGKGNYGYTF. CDR3 nucleotides: TGTGCCAGCACCCCCGGGAAGGGGAACTATGGCTACACCTTC.

This clonotype was detected ten times or more. Here the CDR3 reads CASSDQDRANSPLHF. CDR3 in DNA: TGTGCCAGCAGCGATCAGGACAGGGCTAATTCACCCCTCCACTTT. V usage is TRBV6-1 and J usage is TRBJ1-6; 8 bases are a match to TRBD1. This CDR3 has 15 amino acids. Germline-derived CDR1 and CDR2 are MNHNS and SASEGT. With 6 bases clipped from V and 6 bases from J, the junction kept 7 bases outside the gene matches.

This clonotype has a handful of counts. This chain links TRBV28 with TRBJ1-3; no clear D. This CDR3 contains 15 residues. Germline assignment: CDR1 MDHEN and CDR2 SYDVKM. Trimming took 6 bases from V and 0 from J, leaving 12 bases between them. The CDR3 here is CASSFSGISGNTIYF. Here the CDR3 DNA reads TGTGCCAGCAGCTTCAGTGGGATCTCTGGAAACACCATATATTTT.

This chain links TRBV19 with TRBJ1-4; no reliable D call. Germline CDR1 is LNHDA and CDR2 is SQIVND (reference sequence). The CDR3 loop spans 15 amino acids. Trimming took off 5 bases at V and 3 bases at J, with 13 bases between the two ends. CDR3 bases: TGTGCCAGTAGTTCGGGGAGGAGGGCTAATGAAAAACTGTTTTTT. This gives the protein CASSSGRRANEKLFF.

This clonotype was counted only a few times. This rearrangement joins TRBV7-6 to TRBJ1-3, with no clear D. Per germline, CDR1 SGHVS and CDR2 FNYEAQ. The CDR3 extends over 12 amino acids. V gave up 5 bases and J gave up 4 bases, with 6 bases separating them. The CDR3 DNA follows: TGTGCCAGCAGCCTCCAAGGAAACACCATATATTTT. Its translation is CASSLQGNTIYF.

This clonotype has only a few counts. V and J are TRBV9 and TRBJ2-2, with 9 bases identical to TRBD2. The CDR3 contains 17 residues. CDR1 and CDR2 (germline): SGDLS, YYNGEE. V gave up 4 bases and J gave up 7 bases; unmatched junction bases: 14. CDR3 loop: CASSSRGVGLAVGELFF. The CDR3 nucleotides read TGTGCCAGCAGCTCCCGGGGAGTGGGACTAGCCGTCGGGGAGCTGTTTTTT.

In this sample, this clonotype turned up a few times. This sequence joins TRBV27 and TRBJ1-5; D may be TRBD1 (6 bases). Germline loops: CDR1 MNHEY, CDR2 SMNVEV (reference sequence). The CDR3 has 17 residues. V lost 6 bases and J 3 bases, leaving 21 bases between the germline ends. The CDR3 sequence: CASSQGGGAGANQPQHF. The CDR3 nucleotides are TGTGCCAGCAGCCAAGGGGGGGGGGCGGGGGCCAATCAGCCCCAGCATTTT.

This clonotype was observed many times. The chain links TRBV20-1 to TRBJ2-3; 15 bases match TRBD2. CDR1 is DFQATT, CDR2 SNEGSKA, per germline (reference sequence). The CDR3 sequence is 16 residues long. V gave up 3 bases and J gave up 6 bases; unmatched junction bases: 7. CDR3 sequence: CSARRGLAGGSDTQYF. For the CDR3, the DNA is TGCAGTGCTAGGAGGGGACTAGCGGGAGGTTCGGATACGCAGTATTTT.

This clonotype was counted many times. This chain links TRBV15 with TRBJ2-4, with D possibly being TRBD2 (5 bases). The CDR3 has 13 amino acids. CDR1 and CDR2 from the germline V gene are LNHNV and YYDKDF (reference sequence). V was pared by 0 bases and J by 6 bases, with 6 bases between. The CDR3 bases are TGTGCCACCAGCAGAGATGGAGGAAACATTCAGTACTTC. It encodes CATSRDGGNIQYF. Drawing the rest from reference TRBV15 and TRBJ2-4, the complete variable domain is DAMVIQNPRYQVTQFGKPVTLSCSQTLNHNVMYWYQQKSSQAPKLLFHYYDKDFNNEADTPDNFQSRRPNTSFCFLDIRSPGLGDTAMYLCATSRDGGNIQYFGAGTRLSVL.

This clonotype has just a few counts. The V and J genes are TRBV25-1 and TRBJ2-7; D possibly corresponds to TRBD1 (6 bases). The CDR3 loop spans 14 amino acids. Germline CDR1 reads MGHDK; CDR2 reads SYGVNS. Trimming shortened V by 6 bases and J by 2 bases, and 14 bases separated the two germline ends. CDR3 nucleotides: TGTGCCAGCAGCAGGGGTCTACCCACCTACGAGCAGTACTTC. Protein sequence: CASSRGLPTYEQYF.

The chain links TRBV7-6 to TRBJ1-3; no firm D call. The ends were cut back, 5 bases at V and 0 bases at J, with 17 bases in the middle. CDR3 length: 17 residues. Germline assignment: CDR1 SGHVS and CDR2 FNYEAQ. Written as DNA, the CDR3 is TGTGCCAGCAGCACCCTTTCTACAGCCCTCTCTGGAAACACCATATATTTT. Its protein is CASSTLSTALSGNTIYF. Full variable domain (rest looked up from reference TRBV7-6 and TRBJ1-3): GAGVSQSPRYKVTKRGQDVALRCDPISGHVSLYWYRQALGQGPEFLTYFNYEAQQDKSGLPNDRFSAERPEGSISTLTIQRTEQRDSAMYRCASSTLSTALSGNTIYFGEGSWLTVV.

This clonotype showed up many times. V and J are TRBV20-1 and TRBJ1-2; unclear D gene. The CDR3 length is 12 residues. Looked up from germline, CDR1 is DFQATT and CDR2 is SNEGSKA (reference sequence). Deletions cut 5 bases from V and 4 bases from J, with 11 bases between. CDR3 in amino acids: CSAPDTSYGYTF. The CDR3 coding sequence is TGCAGTGCTCCCGACACCAGCTATGGCTACACCTTC.

The rearrangement links TRBV28 to TRBJ2-2, with 7 bases fitting TRBD1. Germline V CDR1 and CDR2: MDHEN, SYDVKM. The CDR3 consists of 18 residues. Losses at the gene ends were 3 bases for V and 1 base for J; bases not matched to a gene: 11. CDR3 loop: CASSFGRGLGLNTGELFF. CDR3 DNA sequence: TGTGCCAGCAGTTTTGGTAGGGGGCTGGGATTGAACACCGGGGAGCTGTTTTTT.

For this clonotype: This may be a read error: a much more frequent sequence differs by one nucleotide. The DNA for the CDR3 is TGTGCCAGAAGCCGGACAGGGGTCAATCAGCCCCAGCATTTT. It codes for CARSRTGVNQPQHF. J is TRBJ1-5 and V is TRBV5-5; 9 positions match TRBD1. J was trimmed by 3 bases and V by 8 bases; bases with no gene match: 6. CDR3 length: 14 amino acids. Germline V CDR1 and CDR2: SGHKS, YYEKEE (reference sequence).